The 10 T cell receptor beta chains listed next were all sequenced from one sample in a study of blood T cells in healthy people across ages (dated by TCRdb to between 2015 and 2016). Libraries came from 5' RACE. Sequenced on an Illumina HiSeq 2500. A second PCR of about 6 to 11 cycles was performed with a sample-barcoded 5' primer and a J-beta primer mix. Using fastp at Q25 and MiXCR, TCRdb reprocessed the public reads and kept productive beta chains. Every entry covers one CDR3 protein and lists the most common genes and DNA from its rows. Within this sample are some 1.4 million distinct CDR3 sequences, with about 43% of them counted one time only. Clones ranked in the top ten supply 7.9% of the sample. Input material: blood. Every receptor here comes from a woman aged 18-29 years in good health.

Written as DNA, the CDR3 is TGTGCCAGCAGCTTAGATGCCCGAATTGAAGCTTTCTTT. This sequence encodes CASSLDARIEAFF. The chain is built from TRBV7-2 and TRBJ1-1, with D hard to call. This CDR3 contains 13 residues. The ends were cut back, 1 base at V and 7 bases at J, with 10 bases in the middle. Germline lookup yields CDR1 SGHTA and CDR2 FQGNSA.

This clonotype was counted between two and nine times. The CDR3 sequence: CASSQELGSSYNSPLHF. In nucleotides, the CDR3 is TGTGCCAGCAGCCAAGAACTGGGGAGCTCCTATAATTCACCCCTCCACTTT. The chain uses TRBV3-1 and TRBJ1-6; no firm D call. CDR1 and CDR2 (germline): LGHDT, YNNKEL (reference sequence). The CDR3 runs 17 residues. V dropped 0 bases and J dropped 0 bases, with 9 bases sitting between them.

In its sample, this clonotype was seen a few times. The J gene is TRBJ2-7, the V gene TRBV29-1; TRBD1 might be the D (7 bases). Germline CDR1 SQVTM, CDR2 ANQGSEA. Trimming took 3 bases from V and 6 from J, leaving 12 bases between them. The CDR3 extends over 12 amino acids. In nucleotides, the CDR3 is TGCAGCGTTGACCAGGGGGAGGCCGAGCAGTACTTC. Translating it yields CSVDQGEAEQYF.

This chain's CDR3 is CASSELGASNQPQHF. Here the CDR3 DNA reads TGTGCCAGCAGTGAATTAGGCGCGAGCAATCAGCCCCAGCATTTT. This chain links TRBV6-1 with TRBJ1-5; no reliable D call. The V end lost 2 bases, the J end lost 1 base, and 9 bases lay between the germline ends. Germline V gene data show CDR1 as MNHNS and CDR2 as SASEGT. The CDR3 loop spans 15 amino acids.

This clonotype was detected only a few times. V gene TRBV27 combines with J gene TRBJ1-2, with TRBD1 matching 7 bases. Germline values: CDR1 MNHEY, CDR2 SMNVEV (reference sequence). V lost 3 bases, J lost 4 bases, and 14 bases stayed unmatched. CDR3 length equals 17 residues. CDR3: CASSFDVTGVRSYGYTF. CDR3 nucleotide sequence: TGTGCCAGCAGTTTCGATGTCACAGGGGTTCGCAGCTATGGCTACACCTTC.

This clonotype was seen a few times. The rearrangement uses TRBV10-3 and TRBJ1-5, with 7 bases fitting TRBD1. Germline lookup yields CDR1 ENHRY and CDR2 SYGVKD. Losses at the gene ends were 5 bases for V and 0 bases for J; bases not matched to a gene: 4. This CDR3 contains 15 residues. The CDR3 bases are TGTGCCATCAGTCCGGACAGGAATAGCAATCAGCCCCAGCATTTT. Translating gives CAISPDRNSNQPQHF.

The rearrangement joins TRBV10-1 to TRBJ2-7, with 9 positions matching TRBD1. V shed 3 bases, J shed 4 bases, and the junction held 7 bases outside the gene matches. Germline CDR1 is WNHNN and CDR2 is SYGVQD (reference sequence). This CDR3 region has 15 residues. This CDR3 reads CASSDRRTGVYEQYF. Written as DNA, the CDR3 is TGCGCCAGCAGTGACCGCCGGACAGGGGTTTACGAGCAGTACTTC.

This clonotype was detected a few times. The J gene is TRBJ2-1, the V gene TRBV12-3 or TRBV12-4; D gene unclear. CDR3 size: 14 residues. V lost 6 bases, J lost 3 bases, and 12 bases lay in between. The CDR3 sequence is CASSRDKYYNEQFF. Written as DNA, the CDR3 is TGTGCCAGCAGCCGTGACAAATACTACAATGAGCAGTTCTTC.

The chain recombines TRBV20-1 with TRBJ2-7; 10 bases fit TRBD2. Germline V gene data show CDR1 as DFQATT and CDR2 as SNEGSKA (reference sequence). This CDR3 contains 15 residues. V trimming: 3 bases; J trimming: 0 bases; junction bases outside the gene matches: 5. CDR3 nucleotide sequence: TGCAGTGCTAGTACTAGCGGGGTTAGCTCCTACGAGCAGTACTTC. It encodes CSASTSGVSSYEQYF.

V is TRBV6-5 and J is TRBJ2-3; 9 bases align to TRBD2. The CDR3 has 17 amino acids. V trimming: 0 bases; J trimming: 3 bases; junction bases outside the gene matches: 7. The germline V gene has CDR1 MNHEY and CDR2 SVGAGI. The CDR3 sequence is CASSYSSNAGGTDTQYF. The DNA for the CDR3 is TGTGCCAGCAGTTACTCGTCCAATGCGGGGGGGACAGATACGCAGTATTTT.